The rows below give T cell receptor beta chains drawn from one sample of a study of blood T cell repertoires in COVID-19. Sequenced by immunoSEQ multiplex PCR; TCRdb stores in-frame clones only, minus some. The table shows tens of thousands of clones, with about 87% occurring only once. Sequences were obtained from peripheral blood. Receptors originate from a man aged 50-59 years with acute or convalescent COVID-19. The conserved cysteine and the conserved F or W are not part of the CDR3 here. The order of the fields is D gene, V gene, J gene, CDR3 protein. The D gene is left open where the match is weak.

D: TRBD1; V: TRBV5-8; J: TRBJ1-5; CDR3: ASSPGQVTTQH
D: TRBD1; V: TRBV6-6; J: TRBJ1-2; CDR3: ASSYADRATNYGYT
D: NA; V: TRBV30; J: TRBJ2-7; CDR3: AWTRSSYEQY
D: TRBD1; V: TRBV18; J: TRBJ2-4; CDR3: ASSPTGQGESIQY
D: TRBD1; V: TRBV11-1; J: TRBJ1-6; CDR3: ASCDRGNSPLH
D: TRBD2; V: TRBV10-2; J: TRBJ2-2; CDR3: ASRRLAGVDGELF
D: TRBD1; V: TRBV19; J: TRBJ1-5; CDR3: ASSETGGWTQPQH
D: NA; V: TRBV6-5; J: TRBJ1-6; CDR3: ASSSNRDSPLH
D: TRBD2; V: TRBV2; J: TRBJ2-2; CDR3: ASSPMTSGSGELF
D: NA; V: TRBV30; J: TRBJ2-7; CDR3: AWSVSYSYEQY
D: TRBD1; V: TRBV6-5; J: TRBJ1-2; CDR3: ASSRTGANYGYT
D: TRBD2; V: TRBV29-1; J: TRBJ2-3; CDR3: SVVGLAGGTDTQY
D: NA; V: TRBV19; J: TRBJ1-2; CDR3: ASSIDHGAGSNYGYT
D: NA; V: TRBV5-6; J: TRBJ2-7; CDR3: ASSQQGNYEQY
D: TRBD1; V: TRBV18; J: TRBJ1-4; CDR3: ASSPGQAIEKLF
D: NA; V: TRBV20-1; J: TRBJ2-7; CDR3: SASKDSVYEQY
D: NA; V: TRBV30; J: TRBJ1-3; CDR3: AWSRGGLSGNTIY
D: TRBD1; V: TRBV10-3; J: TRBJ1-2; CDR3: ATTGGSDTNYGYT
D: TRBD2; V: TRBV7-9; J: TRBJ2-1; CDR3: ANTPRRASGSDEQF
D: NA; V: TRBV18; J: TRBJ1-4; CDR3: ASSFLGEGEKLF
D: TRBD1; V: TRBV3-1/TRBV3-2; J: TRBJ1-1; CDR3: ASSQDLGTVNTEAF
D: TRBD2; V: TRBV28; J: TRBJ2-3; CDR3: ASSPSSGRAVDTQY